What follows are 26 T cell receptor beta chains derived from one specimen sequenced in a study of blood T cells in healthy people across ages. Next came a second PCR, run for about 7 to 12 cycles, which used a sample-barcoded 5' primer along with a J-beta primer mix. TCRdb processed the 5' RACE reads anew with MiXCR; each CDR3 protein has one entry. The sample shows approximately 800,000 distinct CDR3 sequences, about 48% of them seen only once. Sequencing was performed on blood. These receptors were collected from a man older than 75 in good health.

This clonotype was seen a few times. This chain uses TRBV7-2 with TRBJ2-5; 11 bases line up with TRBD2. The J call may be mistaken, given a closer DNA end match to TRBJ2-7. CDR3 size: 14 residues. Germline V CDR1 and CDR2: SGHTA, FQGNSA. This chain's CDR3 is CASSQLAGAGEQYF. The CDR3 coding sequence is TGTGCCAGCAGCCAACTAGCGGGAGCCGGCGAGCAGTACTTC.

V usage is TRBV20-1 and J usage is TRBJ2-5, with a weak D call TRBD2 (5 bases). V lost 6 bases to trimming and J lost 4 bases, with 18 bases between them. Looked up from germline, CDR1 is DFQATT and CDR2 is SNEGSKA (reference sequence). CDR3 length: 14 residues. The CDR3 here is CSAKPRGLGETQYF. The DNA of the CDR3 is TGCAGTGCGAAACCCAGAGGGCTGGGAGAGACCCAGTACTTC.

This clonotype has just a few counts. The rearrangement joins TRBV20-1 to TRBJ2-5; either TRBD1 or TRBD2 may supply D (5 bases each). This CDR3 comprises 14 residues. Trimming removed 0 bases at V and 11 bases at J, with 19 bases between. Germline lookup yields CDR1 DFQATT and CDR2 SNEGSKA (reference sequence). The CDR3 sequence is CSARDGTGALEQYF. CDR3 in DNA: TGCAGTGCTAGAGACGGGACGGGCGCATTGGAGCAGTACTTC.

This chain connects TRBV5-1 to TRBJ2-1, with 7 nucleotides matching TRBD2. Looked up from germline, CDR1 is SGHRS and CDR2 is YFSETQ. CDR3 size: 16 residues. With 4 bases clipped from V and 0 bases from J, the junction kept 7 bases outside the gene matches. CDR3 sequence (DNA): TGCGCCAGCAGCACACTAGCGCTAATCTCCTACAATGAGCAGTTCTTC. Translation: CASSTLALISYNEQFF.

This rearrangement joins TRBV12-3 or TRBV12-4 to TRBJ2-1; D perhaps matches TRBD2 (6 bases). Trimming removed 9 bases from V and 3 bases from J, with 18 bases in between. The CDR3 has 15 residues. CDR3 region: CASSPRVAVYNEQFF. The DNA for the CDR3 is TGTGCCAGTTCCCCCCGGGTAGCGGTCTACAATGAGCAGTTCTTC.

The DNA of the CDR3 is TGCGCCAGCAGCCTAAGGCGGGGAGATTGGGAGACCCAGTACTTC. Amino acids: CASSLRRGDWETQYF. The chain carries TRBV5-1 and TRBJ2-5; D is possibly TRBD2 (6 bases). This CDR3 is built from 15 residues. V dropped 4 bases and J dropped 5 bases, with 18 bases sitting between them. The V gene's germline CDR1 is SGHRS and CDR2 YFSETQ. Together with reference TRBV5-1 and TRBJ2-5, the CDR3 gives the full variable domain: KAGVTQTPRYLIKTRGQQVTLSCSPISGHRSVSWYQQTPGQGLQFLFEYFSETQRNKGNFPGRFSGRQFSNSRSEMNVSTLELGDSALYLCASSLRRGDWETQYFGPGTRLLVL.

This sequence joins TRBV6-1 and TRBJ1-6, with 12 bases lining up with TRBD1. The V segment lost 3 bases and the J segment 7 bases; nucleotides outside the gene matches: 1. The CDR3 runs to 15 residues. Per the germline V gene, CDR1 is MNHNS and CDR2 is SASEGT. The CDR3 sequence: CASSEGTGGNSPLHF. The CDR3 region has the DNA TGTGCCAGCAGTGAGGGGACAGGGGGCAATTCACCCCTCCACTTT.

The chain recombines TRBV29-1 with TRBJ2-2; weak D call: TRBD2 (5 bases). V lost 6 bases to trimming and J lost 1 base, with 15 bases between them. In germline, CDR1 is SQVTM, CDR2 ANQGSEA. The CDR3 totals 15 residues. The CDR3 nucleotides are TGCAGCGTCGGATTTTTGGGAGTGAACACCGGGGAGCTGTTTTTT. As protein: CSVGFLGVNTGELFF.

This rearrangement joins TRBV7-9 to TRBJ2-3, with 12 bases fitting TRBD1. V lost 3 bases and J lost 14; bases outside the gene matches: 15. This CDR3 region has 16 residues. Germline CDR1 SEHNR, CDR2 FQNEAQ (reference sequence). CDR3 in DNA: TGTGCCAGCAGCTTGCAGGGACAGGGGGCAACAAGAGACGCGTATTTT. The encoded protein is CASSLQGQGATRDAYF.

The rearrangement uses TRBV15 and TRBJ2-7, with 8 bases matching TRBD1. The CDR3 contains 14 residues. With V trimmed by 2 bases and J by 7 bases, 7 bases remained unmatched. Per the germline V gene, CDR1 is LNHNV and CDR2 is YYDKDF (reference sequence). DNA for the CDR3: TGTGCCACCAGCAGATCGGGACAGGTGCGGGAGCAGTACTTC. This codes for CATSRSGQVREQYF.

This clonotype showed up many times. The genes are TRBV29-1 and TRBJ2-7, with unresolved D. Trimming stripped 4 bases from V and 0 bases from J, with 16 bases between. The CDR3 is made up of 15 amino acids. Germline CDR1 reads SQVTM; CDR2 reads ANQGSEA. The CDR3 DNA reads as TGCAGCGTTGTAGGGTCAGCACTCAGCTCCTACGAGCAGTACTTC. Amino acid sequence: CSVVGSALSSYEQYF.

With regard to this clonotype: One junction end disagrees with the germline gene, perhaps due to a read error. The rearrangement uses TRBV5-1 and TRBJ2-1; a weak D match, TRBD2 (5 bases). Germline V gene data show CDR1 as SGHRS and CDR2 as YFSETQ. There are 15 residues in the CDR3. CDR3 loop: CASSSGLGSYKEQFF. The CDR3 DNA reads TGCGCCAGCAGCTCCGGACTGGGCTCCTACAAGGAGCAGTTCTTC.

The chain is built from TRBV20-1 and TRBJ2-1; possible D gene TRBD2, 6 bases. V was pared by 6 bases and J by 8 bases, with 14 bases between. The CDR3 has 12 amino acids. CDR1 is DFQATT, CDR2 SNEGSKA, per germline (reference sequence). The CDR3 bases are TGCAGTGCAATAGCCCGCGGGGATGAGCAGTTCTTC. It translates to CSAIARGDEQFF.

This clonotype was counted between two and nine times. CDR3 protein: CASSLTAGGETQYF. Here the CDR3 DNA reads TGCGCCAGCAGCTTGACAGCGGGAGGGGAGACCCAGTACTTC. The V call is TRBV5-1, the J call TRBJ2-5; 10 nucleotides align to TRBD2. The length of the CDR3 is 14 residues. V lost 1 base, J lost 5 bases, and 2 bases stayed unmatched. Germline V gene lookup returns CDR1 SGHRS and CDR2 YFSETQ.

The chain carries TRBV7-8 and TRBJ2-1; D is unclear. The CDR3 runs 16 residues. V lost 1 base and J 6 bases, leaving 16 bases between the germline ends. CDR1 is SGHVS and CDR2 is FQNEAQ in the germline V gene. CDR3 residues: CASSLVAGPISNEQFF. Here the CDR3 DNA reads TGTGCCAGCAGCTTAGTGGCTGGGCCGATAAGCAATGAGCAGTTCTTC. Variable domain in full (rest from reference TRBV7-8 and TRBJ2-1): GAGVSQSPRYKVAKRGQDVALRCDPISGHVSLFWYQQALGQGPEFLTYFQNEAQLDKSGLPSDRFFAERPEGSVSTLKIQRTQQEDSAVYLCASSLVAGPISNEQFFGPGTRLTVL.

CDR3 sequence reads: CASSSGGLTRPIQYF. The CDR3 coding sequence is TGCGCCAGCAGCTCTGGAGGGCTCACGAGGCCCATTCAGTACTTC. This sequence joins TRBV5-1 and TRBJ2-7; a weak D match, TRBD2 (6 bases). The DNA end is more similar to TRBJ2-4, so the J call may be wrong. The CDR3 has 15 residues. Germline V gives CDR1 SGHRS, CDR2 YFSETQ.

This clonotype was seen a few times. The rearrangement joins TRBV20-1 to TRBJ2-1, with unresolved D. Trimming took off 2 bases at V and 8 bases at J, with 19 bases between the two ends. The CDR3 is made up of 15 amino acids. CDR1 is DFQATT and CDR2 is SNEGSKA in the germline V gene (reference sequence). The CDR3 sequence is CSARRNKILLDEQFF. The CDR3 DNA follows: TGCAGTGCTAGACGGAACAAAATCCTCTTGGATGAGCAGTTCTTC.

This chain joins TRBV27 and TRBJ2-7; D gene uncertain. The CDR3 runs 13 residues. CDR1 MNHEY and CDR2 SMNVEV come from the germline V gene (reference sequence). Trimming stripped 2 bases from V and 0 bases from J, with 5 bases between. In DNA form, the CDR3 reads TGTGCCAGCAGTTTAGTGTACTCCTACGAGCAGTACTTC. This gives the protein CASSLVYSYEQYF.

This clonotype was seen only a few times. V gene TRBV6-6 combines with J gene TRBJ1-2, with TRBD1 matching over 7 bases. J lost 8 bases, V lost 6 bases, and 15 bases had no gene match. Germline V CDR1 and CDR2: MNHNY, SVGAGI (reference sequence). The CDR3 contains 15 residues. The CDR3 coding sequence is TGTGCCAGCAGCGTGAATCCACAGGGGCGGGACGGCTACACCTTC. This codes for CASSVNPQGRDGYTF.

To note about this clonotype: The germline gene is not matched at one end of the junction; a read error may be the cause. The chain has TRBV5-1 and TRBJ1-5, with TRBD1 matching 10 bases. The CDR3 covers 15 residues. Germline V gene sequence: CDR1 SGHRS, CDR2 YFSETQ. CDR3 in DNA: TGTGCCAGCAGTTTAGGGACAGGGGTCAATCAGCCCCAGCATTTT. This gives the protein CASSLGTGVNQPQHF.

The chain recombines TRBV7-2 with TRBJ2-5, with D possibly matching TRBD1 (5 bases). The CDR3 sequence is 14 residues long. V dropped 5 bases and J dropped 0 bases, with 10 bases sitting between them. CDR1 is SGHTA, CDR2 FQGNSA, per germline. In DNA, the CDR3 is TGTGCCAGCAGCCGTAGACAGAACCAAGAGACCCAGTACTTC. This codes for CASSRRQNQETQYF.

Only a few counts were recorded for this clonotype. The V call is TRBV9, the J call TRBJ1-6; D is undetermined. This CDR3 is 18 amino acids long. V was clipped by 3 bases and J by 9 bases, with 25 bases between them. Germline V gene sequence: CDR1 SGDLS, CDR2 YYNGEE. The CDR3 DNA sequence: TGTGCCAGCAGCGGCGAACTCTCTGAGGACCCCTTTGGTTCACCCCTCCACTTT. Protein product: CASSGELSEDPFGSPLHF.

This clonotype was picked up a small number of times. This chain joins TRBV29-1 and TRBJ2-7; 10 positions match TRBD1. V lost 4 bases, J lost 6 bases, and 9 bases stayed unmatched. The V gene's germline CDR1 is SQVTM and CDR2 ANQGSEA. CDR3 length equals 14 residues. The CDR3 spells CSVGHGQGVREQYF. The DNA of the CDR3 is TGCAGCGTTGGACACGGACAGGGGGTGCGCGAGCAGTACTTC.

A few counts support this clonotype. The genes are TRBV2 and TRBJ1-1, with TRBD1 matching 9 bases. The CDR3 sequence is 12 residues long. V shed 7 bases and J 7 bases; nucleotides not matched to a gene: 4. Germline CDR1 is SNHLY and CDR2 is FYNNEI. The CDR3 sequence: CASIPDRGEAFF. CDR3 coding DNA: TGTGCCAGCATCCCGGACAGGGGTGAAGCTTTCTTT.

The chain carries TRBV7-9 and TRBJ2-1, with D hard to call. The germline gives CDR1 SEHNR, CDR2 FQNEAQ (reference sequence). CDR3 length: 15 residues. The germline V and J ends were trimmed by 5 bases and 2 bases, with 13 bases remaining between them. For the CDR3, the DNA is TGTGCCAGCAGCCTCCCTCAGGCCGCCTACAATGAGCAGTTCTTC. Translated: CASSLPQAAYNEQFF.

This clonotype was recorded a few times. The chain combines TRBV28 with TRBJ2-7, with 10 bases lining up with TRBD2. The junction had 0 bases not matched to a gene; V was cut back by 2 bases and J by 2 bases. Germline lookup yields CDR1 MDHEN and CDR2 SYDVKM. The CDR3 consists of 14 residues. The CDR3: CASSLGTSAYEQYF. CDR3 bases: TGTGCCAGCAGTTTAGGGACTAGCGCCTACGAGCAGTACTTC.